This T cell receptor (beta chain) was sequenced during a study of control samples from healthy donors and cancer patients. Trimming stripped 0 bases from V and 1 base from J, with 7 bases between. Looked up from germline, CDR1 is SGHRS and CDR2 is YFSETQ. The CDR3 loop spans 14 amino acids. Generated by immunoSEQ multiplex PCR, the TCRdb table keeps only in-frame clones and is missing some. Among fewer than 130,000 clones listed, roughly 90% were seen once. The chain uses TRBV5-1 and TRBJ1-1; the D is unclear. The TCR was taken from a woman aged 55-69 years with lung cancer. Sequences were obtained from PBMCs. The CDR3 DNA follows: TGCGCCAGCAGCTTGGAGGCCCAGAACACTGAAGCTTTCTTT. Encoded protein: CASSLEAQNTEAFF.